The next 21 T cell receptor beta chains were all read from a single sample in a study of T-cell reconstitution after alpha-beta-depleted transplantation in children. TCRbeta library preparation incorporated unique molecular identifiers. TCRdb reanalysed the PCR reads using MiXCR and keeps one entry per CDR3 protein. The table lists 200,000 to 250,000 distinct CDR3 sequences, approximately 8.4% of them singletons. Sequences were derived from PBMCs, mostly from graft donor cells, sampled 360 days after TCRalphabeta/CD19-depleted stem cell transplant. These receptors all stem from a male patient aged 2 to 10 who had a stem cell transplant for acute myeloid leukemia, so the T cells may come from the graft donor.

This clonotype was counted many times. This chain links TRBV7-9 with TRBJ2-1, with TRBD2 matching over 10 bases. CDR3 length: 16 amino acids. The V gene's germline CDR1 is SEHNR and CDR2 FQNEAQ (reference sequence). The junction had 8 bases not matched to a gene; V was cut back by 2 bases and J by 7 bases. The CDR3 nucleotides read TGTGCCAGCAGCTTACTTGGTAGCGGGAGGAGTAATGAGCAGTTCTTC. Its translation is CASSLLGSGRSNEQFF.

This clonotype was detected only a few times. The CDR3 is CSASRRNSNQPQHF. The DNA for the CDR3 is TGCAGTGCTAGTCGGCGGAATAGCAATCAGCCCCAGCATTTT. This sequence joins TRBV20-1 and TRBJ1-5; D is unclear. Per germline, CDR1 DFQATT and CDR2 SNEGSKA (reference sequence). The CDR3 has 14 amino acids. V lost 3 bases to trimming and J lost 0 bases, with 9 bases between them.

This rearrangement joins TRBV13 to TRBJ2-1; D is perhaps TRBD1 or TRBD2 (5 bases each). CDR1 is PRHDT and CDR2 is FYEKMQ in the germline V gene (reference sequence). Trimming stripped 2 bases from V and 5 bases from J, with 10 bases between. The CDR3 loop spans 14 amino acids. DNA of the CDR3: TGTGCCAGCAGCTTATCTGGGGGAAACAATGAGCAGTTCTTC. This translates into CASSLSGGNNEQFF.

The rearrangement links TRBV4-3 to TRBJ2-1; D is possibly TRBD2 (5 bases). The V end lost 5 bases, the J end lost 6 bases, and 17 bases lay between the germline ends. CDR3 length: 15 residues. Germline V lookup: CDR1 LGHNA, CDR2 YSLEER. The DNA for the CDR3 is TGCGCCAGCAGCAATGACGGGCGGAGGCGCAATGAGCAGTTCTTC. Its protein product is CASSNDGRRRNEQFF.

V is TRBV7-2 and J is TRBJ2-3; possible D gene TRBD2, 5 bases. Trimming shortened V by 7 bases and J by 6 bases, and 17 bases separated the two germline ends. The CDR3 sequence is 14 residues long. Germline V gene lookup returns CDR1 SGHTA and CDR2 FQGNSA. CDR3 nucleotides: TGTGCCAGCACCAATTATTATTGGGAGGATACGCAGTATTTT. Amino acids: CASTNYYWEDTQYF.

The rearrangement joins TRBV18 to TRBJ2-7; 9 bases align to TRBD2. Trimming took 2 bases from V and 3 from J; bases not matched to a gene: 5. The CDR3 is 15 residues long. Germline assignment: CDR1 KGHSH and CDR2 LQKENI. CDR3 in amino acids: CASSPRLAASYEQYF. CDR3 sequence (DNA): TGTGCCAGCTCACCAAGACTAGCGGCCAGCTACGAGCAGTACTTC.

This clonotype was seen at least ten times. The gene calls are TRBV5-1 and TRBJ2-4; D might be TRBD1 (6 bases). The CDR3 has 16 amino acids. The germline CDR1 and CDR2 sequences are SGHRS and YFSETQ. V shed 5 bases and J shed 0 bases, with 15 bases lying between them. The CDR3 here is CASRPNRVGAKNIQYF. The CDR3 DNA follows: TGCGCCAGCAGACCCAACAGGGTTGGAGCCAAAAACATTCAGTACTTC.

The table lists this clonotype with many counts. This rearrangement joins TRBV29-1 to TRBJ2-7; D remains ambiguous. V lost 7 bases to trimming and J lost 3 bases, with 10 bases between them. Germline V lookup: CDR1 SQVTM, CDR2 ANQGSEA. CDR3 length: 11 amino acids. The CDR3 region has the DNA TGCAGCGCAACATCTAACTACGAGCAGTACTTC. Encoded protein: CSATSNYEQYF.

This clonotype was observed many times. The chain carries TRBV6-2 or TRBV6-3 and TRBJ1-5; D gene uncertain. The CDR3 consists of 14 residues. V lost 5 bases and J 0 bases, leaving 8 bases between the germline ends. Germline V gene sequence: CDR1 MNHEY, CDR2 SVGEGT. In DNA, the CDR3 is TGTGCCAGCAGTCGGACCCATAGCAATCAGCCCCAGCATTTT. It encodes CASSRTHSNQPQHF.

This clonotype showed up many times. CDR3 bases: TGCAGTGCTAGATCGGTCGAGAGGACCGGGGAGCTGTTTTTT. Translating it yields CSARSVERTGELFF. J is TRBJ2-2 and V is TRBV20-1; D gene uncertain. Between the trimmed V and J ends, which lost 2 bases and 5 bases, there was a span of 12 bases. The CDR3 has 14 residues. Germline V CDR1 and CDR2: DFQATT, SNEGSKA (reference sequence).

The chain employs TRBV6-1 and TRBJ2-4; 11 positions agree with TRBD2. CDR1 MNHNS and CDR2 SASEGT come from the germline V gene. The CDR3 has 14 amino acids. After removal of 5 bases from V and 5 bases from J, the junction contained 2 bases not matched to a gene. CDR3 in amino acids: CASSRGLAENIQYF. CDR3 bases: TGTGCCAGCAGTCGGGGACTAGCGGAAAACATTCAGTACTTC.

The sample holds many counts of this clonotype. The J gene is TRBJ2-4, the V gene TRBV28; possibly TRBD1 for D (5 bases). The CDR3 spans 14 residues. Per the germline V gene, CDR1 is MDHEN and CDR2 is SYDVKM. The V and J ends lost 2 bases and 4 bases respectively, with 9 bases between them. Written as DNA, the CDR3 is TGTGCCAGCAGTTTAAGGACAAAGAAAAACATTCAGTACTTC. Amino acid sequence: CASSLRTKKNIQYF. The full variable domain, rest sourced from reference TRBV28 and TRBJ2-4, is DVKVTQSSRYLVKRTGEKVFLECVQDMDHENMFWYRQDPGLGLRLIYFSYDVKMKEKGDIPEGYSVSREKKERFSLILESASTNQTSMYLCASSLRTKKNIQYFGAGTRLSVL.

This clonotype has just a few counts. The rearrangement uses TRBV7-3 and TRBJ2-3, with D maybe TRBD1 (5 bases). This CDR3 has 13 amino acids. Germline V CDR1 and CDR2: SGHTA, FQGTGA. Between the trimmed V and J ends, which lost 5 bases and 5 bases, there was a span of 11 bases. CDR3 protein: CASSPQGGDTQYF. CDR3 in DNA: TGTGCCAGCAGCCCCCAGGGTGGAGATACGCAGTATTTT.

Here the CDR3 reads CASSFYLGQFHSGANVLTF. The CDR3 region has the DNA TGTGCCAGCAGTTTTTATCTGGGACAGTTCCACTCTGGGGCCAACGTCCTGACTTTC. This sequence joins TRBV28 and TRBJ2-6, with 7 bases matching TRBD1. Germline V gene sequence: CDR1 MDHEN, CDR2 SYDVKM. This CDR3 spans 19 amino acids. V shed 3 bases and J 0 bases; nucleotides not matched to a gene: 11. Full variable domain (missing parts from reference TRBV28 and TRBJ2-6): DVKVTQSSRYLVKRTGEKVFLECVQDMDHENMFWYRQDPGLGLRLIYFSYDVKMKEKGDIPEGYSVSREKKERFSLILESASTNQTSMYLCASSFYLGQFHSGANVLTFGAGSRLTVL.

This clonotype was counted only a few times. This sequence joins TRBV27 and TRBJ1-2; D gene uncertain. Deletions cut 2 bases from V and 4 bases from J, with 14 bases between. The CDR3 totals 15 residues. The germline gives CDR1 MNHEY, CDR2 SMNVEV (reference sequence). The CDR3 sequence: CASSLRSPTPYGYTF. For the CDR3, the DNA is TGTGCCAGCAGTTTACGGTCTCCAACTCCCTATGGCTACACCTTC.

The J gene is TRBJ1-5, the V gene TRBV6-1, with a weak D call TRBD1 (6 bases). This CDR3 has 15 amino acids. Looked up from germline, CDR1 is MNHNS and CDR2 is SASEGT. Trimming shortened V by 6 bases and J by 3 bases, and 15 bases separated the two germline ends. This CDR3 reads CASREQGIFNQPQHF. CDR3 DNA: TGTGCCAGCAGGGAACAGGGAATCTTCAATCAGCCCCAGCATTTT.

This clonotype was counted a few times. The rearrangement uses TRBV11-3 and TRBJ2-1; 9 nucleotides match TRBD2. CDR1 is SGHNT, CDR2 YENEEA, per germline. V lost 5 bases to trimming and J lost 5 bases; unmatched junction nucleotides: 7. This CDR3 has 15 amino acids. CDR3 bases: TGTGCCAGCAGCCCTCGATTAGCGGGGGACAATGAGCAGTTCTTC. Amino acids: CASSPRLAGDNEQFF. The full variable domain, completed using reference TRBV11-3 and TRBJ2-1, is EAGVVQSPRYKIIEKKQPVAFWCNPISGHNTLYWYLQNLGQGPELLIRYENEEAVDDSQLPKDRFSAERLKGVDSTLKIQPAELGDSAVYLCASSPRLAGDNEQFFGPGTRLTVL.

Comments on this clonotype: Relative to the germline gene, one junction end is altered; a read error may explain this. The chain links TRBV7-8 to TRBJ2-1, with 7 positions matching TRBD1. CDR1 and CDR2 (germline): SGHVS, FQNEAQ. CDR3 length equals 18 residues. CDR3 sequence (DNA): TGTGCCAGCACCTTATACCGCTTAGACAGGGCTTTTGACAATGAGCAGTTCTTC. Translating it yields CASTLYRLDRAFDNEQFF.

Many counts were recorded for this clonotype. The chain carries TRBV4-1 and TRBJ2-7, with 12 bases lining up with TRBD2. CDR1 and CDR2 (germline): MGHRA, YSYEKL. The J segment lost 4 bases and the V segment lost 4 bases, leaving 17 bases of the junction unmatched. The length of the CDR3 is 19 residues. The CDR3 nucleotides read TGCGCCAGCAGCCGGTTAAATGGGCGACTAGCGGGAGAGCGATACGAGCAGTACTTC. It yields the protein CASSRLNGRLAGERYEQYF.

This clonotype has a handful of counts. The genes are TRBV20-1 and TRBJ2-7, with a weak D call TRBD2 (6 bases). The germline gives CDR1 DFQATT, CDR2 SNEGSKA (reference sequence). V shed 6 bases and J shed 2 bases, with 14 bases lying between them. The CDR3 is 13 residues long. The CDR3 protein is CSAWGGAAYEQYF. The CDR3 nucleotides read TGCAGTGCCTGGGGCGGGGCGGCCTACGAGCAGTACTTC.

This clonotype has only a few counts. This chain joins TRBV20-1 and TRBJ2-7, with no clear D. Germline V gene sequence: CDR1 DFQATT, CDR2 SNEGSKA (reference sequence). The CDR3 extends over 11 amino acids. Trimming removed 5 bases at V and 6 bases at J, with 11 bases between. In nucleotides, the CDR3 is TGCAGTGCTGGGCAAGGAGCCGAGCAGTACGTC. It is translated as CSAGQGAEQYV.